A single sample is the source of the 17 T cell receptor beta chains below, sequenced in a study of technical replicates of blood from a few donors. Sequencing used immunoSEQ multiplex PCR; TCRdb keeps in-frame clones, though not all of them. Here the sample spans 85,000 to 100,000 clones, around 90% being singletons. The material sequenced was T cells isolated from PBMCs. The receptors were sampled from a human donor in good health.

The chain combines TRBV4-2 with TRBJ1-1, with D perhaps TRBD1 (6 bases). Trimming stripped 1 base from V and 1 base from J, with 13 bases between. Per the germline V gene, CDR1 is LGHNA and CDR2 is YNFKEQ. The CDR3 is 16 residues long. The CDR3 DNA sequence: TGTGCCAGCAGCCAAGGTATAGGGGGTACGAACACTGAAGCTTTCTTT. Its translation is CASSQGIGGTNTEAFF.

In its sample, this clone was seen once. CDR3 amino acids: CAISGQTGQFEQYF. DNA for the CDR3: TGTGCCATCAGTGGCCAAACGGGACAGTTCGAGCAGTACTTC. The chain uses TRBV10-3 and TRBJ2-7; TRBD1 aligns across 7 bases. Unmatched junction bases numbered 9, after V lost 4 bases and J lost 6 bases. The CDR3 has 14 amino acids. CDR1 is ENHRY and CDR2 is SYGVKD in the germline V gene.

In this sample, this clone turned up a few times. The chain employs TRBV9 and TRBJ1-1; maybe TRBD1 (5 bases). Germline V gives CDR1 SGDLS, CDR2 YYNGEE. With 0 bases removed from V and 7 bases from J, the gap between germline ends came to 16 bases. The CDR3 loop spans 15 amino acids. This chain's CDR3 is CASSVGGAGRYEAFF. The CDR3 DNA sequence: TGTGCCAGCAGCGTAGGGGGCGCGGGAAGGTATGAAGCTTTCTTT.

This rearrangement joins TRBV5-1 to TRBJ2-2, with D perhaps TRBD1 (5 bases). Trimming removed 5 bases at V and 3 bases at J, with 11 bases between. The CDR3 is made up of 14 amino acids. The germline V gene has CDR1 SGHRS and CDR2 YFSETQ. Written as DNA, the CDR3 is TGCGCCAGCAGAGAAGGGGTTGACACCGGGGAGCTGTTTTTT. Amino acids: CASREGVDTGELFF.

This clone was detected only a few times. The CDR3 sequence is CASSQGKSGYTF. The CDR3 DNA reads TGTGCCAGCAGCCAGGGAAAGAGTGGCTACACCTTC. The chain carries TRBV28 and TRBJ1-2; TRBD1 is a possible D gene (5 bases). The CDR3 has 12 residues. Germline CDR1 is MDHEN and CDR2 is SYDVKM. V was shortened by 6 bases and J by 7 bases, with 12 bases between the two germline ends.

This chain uses TRBV2 with TRBJ1-3; possibly TRBD1 for D (5 bases). The CDR3 is 13 residues long. V was shortened by 2 bases and J by 7 bases, with 9 bases between the two germline ends. The germline CDR1 and CDR2 sequences are SNHLY and FYNNEI. The CDR3 DNA sequence: TGTGCCAGCAGTGAAACGAAGGGGAACACCATATATTTT. Protein: CASSETKGNTIYF.

This chain uses TRBV5-1 with TRBJ2-2; weak D call: TRBD2 (6 bases). Germline V lookup: CDR1 SGHRS, CDR2 YFSETQ. The CDR3 is 16 amino acids. The germline V and J ends were trimmed by 0 bases and 0 bases, with 9 bases remaining between them. The CDR3 here is CASSLGLVANTGELFF. The DNA of the CDR3 is TGCGCCAGCAGCTTGGGACTAGTTGCGAACACCGGGGAGCTGTTTTTT. Together with reference TRBV5-1 and TRBJ2-2, the CDR3 gives the full variable domain: KAGVTQTPRYLIKTRGQQVTLSCSPISGHRSVSWYQQTPGQGLQFLFEYFSETQRNKGNFPGRFSGRQFSNSRSEMNVSTLELGDSALYLCASSLGLVANTGELFFGEGSRLTVL.

V usage is TRBV11-2 and J usage is TRBJ2-7, with D possibly being TRBD1 (7 bases). The germline gives CDR1 SGHAT, CDR2 FQNNGV. The germline V and J ends were trimmed by 1 base and 3 bases, with 13 bases remaining between them. The length of the CDR3 is 15 residues. The DNA for the CDR3 is TGTGCCAGCAGCTTAGTAGGAGGGGGCCTCTACGAGCAGTACTTC. It specifies CASSLVGGGLYEQYF.

This chain uses TRBV7-9 with TRBJ1-4; TRBD1 matches 7 bases. The CDR3 loop spans 13 amino acids. Germline-derived CDR1 and CDR2 are SEHNR and FQNEAQ (reference sequence). Unmatched junction bases numbered 5, after V lost 6 bases and J lost 7 bases. DNA of the CDR3: TGTGCCAGCAGGGGGGCAGGGGGTGAAAAACTGTTTTTT. The encoded protein is CASRGAGGEKLFF.

The genes are TRBV7-9 and TRBJ2-7; D perhaps matches TRBD1 (5 bases). This CDR3 comprises 14 residues. With 3 bases removed from V and 2 bases from J, the gap between germline ends came to 11 bases. Germline CDR1 reads SEHNR; CDR2 reads FQNEAQ (reference sequence). CDR3 residues: CASSLRQNPYEQYF. CDR3 nucleotides: TGTGCCAGCAGCTTGAGACAGAACCCCTACGAGCAGTACTTC.

The genes are TRBV27 and TRBJ2-1; 12 nucleotides line up with TRBD2. From germline, CDR1 is MNHEY and CDR2 SMNVEV (reference sequence). Germline trimming cut 0 bases from V and 9 bases from J; bases unmatched to any gene: 3. The CDR3 sequence is 15 residues long. CDR3 nucleotide sequence: TGTGCCAGCAGTTTATCGACTAGCGGGAGCGCTGAGCAGTTCTTC. Its translation: CASSLSTSGSAEQFF.

The chain has TRBV7-8 and TRBJ1-2; weak D call: TRBD1 (6 bases). The germline gives CDR1 SGHVS, CDR2 FQNEAQ. CDR3 length equals 13 residues. Trimming cost V 3 bases and J 11 bases, with 16 bases left between them. The chain's CDR3 is CASSFVPQGTYTF. DNA for the CDR3: TGTGCCAGCAGCTTCGTCCCACAGGGCACGTACACCTTC.

This rearrangement joins TRBV29-1 to TRBJ2-1; TRBD2 is a possible D gene (5 bases). V was trimmed by 5 bases and J by 0 bases, leaving 8 bases between them. The CDR3 covers 13 residues. The germline V gene has CDR1 SQVTM and CDR2 ANQGSEA. CDR3 residues: CSVLSGSYNEQFF. DNA of the CDR3: TGCAGCGTTTTAAGCGGCTCCTACAATGAGCAGTTCTTC.

The chain links TRBV2 to TRBJ1-5, with 7 bases lining up with TRBD1. V lost 8 bases, J lost 0 bases, and 10 bases stayed unmatched. CDR1 and CDR2 (germline): SNHLY, FYNNEI. This CDR3 region has 16 residues. Here the CDR3 DNA reads TGTGCCAGCGGGACAGACGAAGACTATAGCAATCAGCCCCAGCATTTT. It codes for CASGTDEDYSNQPQHF.

This clone occurred once. This sequence joins TRBV5-5 and TRBJ2-7, with 7 bases that match TRBD2. Germline CDR1 SGHKS, CDR2 YYEKEE (reference sequence). This CDR3 has 15 residues. With V trimmed by 1 base and J by 3 bases, 7 bases remained unmatched. CDR3: CASSLFPGGLYEQYF. CDR3 in DNA: TGTGCCAGCAGCTTGTTTCCGGGGGGACTCTACGAGCAGTACTTC.

The V call is TRBV5-1, the J call TRBJ1-4; TRBD1 is a possible D gene (6 bases). Trimming removed 2 bases from V and 7 bases from J, with 15 bases in between. The CDR3 spans 15 residues. Germline loops: CDR1 SGHRS, CDR2 YFSETQ. As DNA, the CDR3 is TGCGCCAGCAGCTTAAATTCAGGGGTGGTTGAAAAACTGTTTTTT. It translates to CASSLNSGVVEKLFF. Full variable domain (remainder filled in from reference TRBV5-1 and TRBJ1-4): KAGVTQTPRYLIKTRGQQVTLSCSPISGHRSVSWYQQTPGQGLQFLFEYFSETQRNKGNFPGRFSGRQFSNSRSEMNVSTLELGDSALYLCASSLNSGVVEKLFFGSGTQLSVL.

This clone showed up just once. V usage is TRBV4-1 and J usage is TRBJ2-7; 9 bases line up with TRBD1. V shed 4 bases and J 7 bases; nucleotides not matched to a gene: 8. The CDR3 has 14 residues. The germline V gene encodes CDR1 MGHRA and CDR2 YSYEKL. The CDR3 region has the DNA TGCGCCAGCAGCCTCCGGGACAGGGAGGTGGAGCAGTACTTC. The encoded protein is CASSLRDREVEQYF.